These 7 T cell receptor beta chains came from one sample sequenced in a study of blood T cell repertoires in COVID-19. Profiling relied on immunoSEQ multiplex PCR, and the TCRdb table lists in-frame clones only, not all of them. The sample gives roughly 64,000 clones, around 86% of which show up once; more than 1% is in the top ten. The specimen was peripheral blood. Receptor source: a man aged 35 to 55 with acute or convalescent COVID-19.

The chain links TRBV11-2 to TRBJ2-3; D not certain. Trimming pared 4 bases from V and 0 bases from J, leaving 11 bases between. CDR3 length: 15 residues. CDR1 and CDR2 from the germline V gene are SGHAT and FQNNGV. This CDR3 reads CASSSLVRSTDTQYF. DNA of the CDR3: TGTGCCAGCAGCTCCCTAGTGAGGAGCACAGATACGCAGTATTTT.

Only a few counts were recorded for this clone. The rearrangement joins TRBV12-3 or TRBV12-4 to TRBJ1-1; D is perhaps TRBD1 (5 bases). V lost 6 bases to trimming and J lost 7 bases, with 12 bases between them. The CDR3 consists of 12 residues. In DNA, the CDR3 is TGTGCCAGCAGCACCGGCGGGGGTGAAGCTTTCTTT. Its protein is CASSTGGGEAFF.

This chain joins TRBV7-2 and TRBJ1-2; unclear D gene. CDR3 length: 13 residues. Trimming shortened V by 5 bases and J by 4 bases, and 11 bases separated the two germline ends. Germline CDR1 and CDR2: SGHTA and FQGNSA. This chain's CDR3 is CASSITGFYGYTF. DNA of the CDR3: TGTGCCAGCAGCATAACGGGGTTCTATGGCTACACCTTC.

This clone came up a few times. J is TRBJ1-1 and V is TRBV5-6; 8 nucleotides line up with TRBD1. J lost 6 bases, V lost 4 bases, and 11 bases had no gene match. Germline loops: CDR1 SGHDT, CDR2 YYEEEE. The CDR3 loop spans 15 amino acids. CDR3 sequence reads: CASSILTGGNAEAFF. In DNA form, the CDR3 reads TGTGCCAGCAGCATACTTACAGGGGGTAACGCTGAAGCTTTCTTT.

The rearrangement uses TRBV4-1 and TRBJ1-1; unclear D gene. V lost 6 bases, J lost 2 bases, and 4 bases lay in between. The germline CDR1 and CDR2 sequences are MGHRA and YSYEKL. The CDR3 spans 11 residues. CDR3 region: CASSLNTEAFF. DNA of the CDR3: TGCGCCAGCAGTCTTAACACTGAAGCTTTCTTT.

The chain links TRBV7-9 to TRBJ2-7; the D gene is possibly TRBD2 (5 bases). CDR3 length equals 12 residues. Trimming stripped 5 bases from V and 6 bases from J, with 11 bases between. CDR1 SEHNR and CDR2 FQNEAQ come from the germline V gene (reference sequence). DNA for the CDR3: TGTGCCAGCAGCCCGTCGGAGGCCGAGCAGTACTTC. It yields the protein CASSPSEAEQYF.

Only one count was recorded for this clone. V and J are TRBV11-2 and TRBJ1-1; D is unclear. CDR1 is SGHAT and CDR2 is FQNNGV in the germline V gene. This CDR3 spans 13 amino acids. The ends were cut back, 2 bases at V and 6 bases at J, with 10 bases in the middle. In DNA, the CDR3 is TGTGCCAGCAGCTTACTAAAAAACGCTGAAGCTTTCTTT. Encoded protein: CASSLLKNAEAFF.